The rows below give T cell receptor beta chains drawn from one sample of a study of blood T cell repertoires in COVID-19. Generated by immunoSEQ multiplex PCR, the TCRdb table keeps only in-frame clones and is missing some. The sample has roughly 100,000 clones, more than 75% seen once; the top ten hold roughly 4%. The sequenced sample consisted of peripheral blood. These receptors all stem from a human donor in a cohort sampled during active COVID-19. The CDR3 runs from the conserved cysteine through the conserved F or W. A D gene is named only where the DNA matches it firmly. A clone size is listed for some rows: how often the clone was seen (once, few, many), or a class if it is expanded.

v_call: TRBV6-1; d_call: .; j_call: TRBJ1-6; clone_size: .; cdr3_aa: CASSEGWRRDSPLHF; cdr3_nt: TGTGCCAGCAGTGAAGGGTGGAGACGGGATTCACCCCTCCACTTT
v_call: TRBV20-1; d_call: TRBD2; j_call: TRBJ2-2; clone_size: .; cdr3_aa: CSASGTSGGATGELFF; cdr3_nt: TGCAGTGCTAGTGGGACTAGCGGGGGGGCCACCGGGGAGCTGTTTTTT
v_call: TRBV4-1; d_call: .; j_call: TRBJ2-2; clone_size: .; cdr3_aa: CASSQDPTGDGELFF; cdr3_nt: TGCGCCAGCAGCCAAGACCCGACAGGTGACGGGGAGCTGTTTTTT
v_call: TRBV25-1; d_call: TRBD2; j_call: TRBJ2-1; clone_size: once; cdr3_aa: CASSAGTSGAYNEQFF; cdr3_nt: TGTGCCAGCAGTGCGGGTACTAGCGGGGCCTACAATGAGCAGTTCTTC
v_call: TRBV9; d_call: .; j_call: TRBJ2-3; clone_size: .; cdr3_aa: CASSRTKEGDTQYF; cdr3_nt: TGTGCCAGCAGCCGTACGAAGGAGGGGGATACGCAGTATTTT
v_call: TRBV7-8; d_call: .; j_call: TRBJ1-2; clone_size: .; cdr3_aa: CASSLVGAGNYGYTF; cdr3_nt: TGTGCCAGCAGCTTAGTTGGGGCAGGGAACTATGGCTACACCTTC
v_call: TRBV5-4; d_call: .; j_call: TRBJ2-7; clone_size: few; cdr3_aa: CASSVAGTPPYEQYF; cdr3_nt: TGTGCCAGCAGCGTCGCCGGGACACCGCCCTACGAGCAGTACTTC
v_call: TRBV7-3; d_call: TRBD2; j_call: TRBJ2-5; clone_size: few; cdr3_aa: CASSGSTSGRETQYF; cdr3_nt: TGTGCCAGCAGCGGCTCAACTAGCGGGCGTGAGACCCAGTACTTC
v_call: TRBV10-3; d_call: TRBD1; j_call: TRBJ2-7; clone_size: .; cdr3_aa: CAISLQGNEQYF; cdr3_nt: TGTGCCATCAGTCTACAGGGGAACGAGCAGTACTTC
v_call: TRBV23-1; d_call: TRBD1; j_call: TRBJ2-6; clone_size: .; cdr3_aa: CASSLGEQGIFSGANVLTF; cdr3_nt: TGCGCCAGCAGTCTCGGAGAACAGGGGATTTTCTCGGGGGCCAACGTCCTGACTTTC
v_call: TRBV5-3; d_call: .; j_call: TRBJ2-3; clone_size: .; cdr3_aa: CARSSLAWPSTDTQYF; cdr3_nt: TGTGCCAGAAGCTCACTAGCCTGGCCTAGCACAGATACGCAGTATTTT
v_call: TRBV3-1/TRBV3-2; d_call: TRBD2; j_call: TRBJ2-7; clone_size: .; cdr3_aa: CASSKRGLAGGPYEQYF; cdr3_nt: TGTGCCAGCAGTAAACGTGGACTAGCGGGGGGGCCCTACGAGCAGTACTTC
v_call: TRBV6-5; d_call: TRBD1; j_call: TRBJ2-5; clone_size: .; cdr3_aa: CASSSDRGNQETQYF; cdr3_nt: TGTGCCAGCAGTTCCGACAGGGGTAACCAAGAGACCCAGTACTTC
v_call: TRBV9; d_call: TRBD2; j_call: TRBJ2-1; clone_size: .; cdr3_aa: CASSALGGVYNEQFF; cdr3_nt: TGTGCCAGCAGCGCCCTTGGGGGGGTTTACAATGAGCAGTTCTTC
v_call: TRBV9; d_call: TRBD1; j_call: TRBJ1-5; clone_size: .; cdr3_aa: CASSVGGAGGQPQHF; cdr3_nt: TGTGCCAGCAGCGTAGGAGGGGCAGGGGGTCAGCCCCAGCATTTT
v_call: TRBV3-1/TRBV3-2; d_call: .; j_call: TRBJ1-4; clone_size: .; cdr3_aa: CASSQDWTPGSRKVLFF; cdr3_nt: TGTGCCAGCAGCCAAGACTGGACACCGGGTAGTAGGAAGGTACTGTTTTTT
v_call: TRBV18; d_call: .; j_call: TRBJ1-3; clone_size: .; cdr3_aa: CASSPPGGYYGNTIYF; cdr3_nt: TGTGCCAGCTCACCACCGGGGGGATATTACGGAAACACCATATATTTT
v_call: TRBV5-1; d_call: .; j_call: TRBJ2-5; clone_size: .; cdr3_aa: CASSLSGRYF; cdr3_nt: TGCGCCAGCAGCTTGAGCGGACGCTACTTC
v_call: TRBV19; d_call: .; j_call: TRBJ1-5; clone_size: .; cdr3_aa: CASSIGEGQPQHF; cdr3_nt: TGTGCCAGTAGTATAGGGGAGGGACAGCCCCAGCATTTT
v_call: TRBV9; d_call: TRBD1; j_call: TRBJ2-6; clone_size: .; cdr3_aa: CASSVRGQGGLSGANVLTF; cdr3_nt: TGTGCCAGCAGCGTGAGAGGACAGGGTGGTTTGTCTGGGGCCAACGTCCTGACTTTC
v_call: TRBV18; d_call: TRBD1; j_call: TRBJ2-5; clone_size: .; cdr3_aa: CASSRQGWETQYF; cdr3_nt: TGTGCCAGCTCAAGACAGGGCTGGGAGACCCAGTACTTC
v_call: TRBV6-5; d_call: .; j_call: TRBJ1-2; clone_size: few; cdr3_aa: CASSLTGNYGYTF; cdr3_nt: TGTGCCAGCAGCTTGACGGGGAACTATGGCTACACCTTC
v_call: TRBV7-2; d_call: .; j_call: TRBJ1-2; clone_size: .; cdr3_aa: CASSLGALGPTGGGGYTF; cdr3_nt: TGTGCCAGCAGCTTAGGGGCTTTGGGGCCTACGGGTGGCGGTGGCTACACCTTC
v_call: TRBV24-1; d_call: .; j_call: TRBJ1-1; clone_size: .; cdr3_aa: CATRDSRPLNTEAFF; cdr3_nt: TGTGCCACCAGGGACAGTAGACCCCTGAACACTGAAGCTTTCTTT
v_call: TRBV29-1; d_call: .; j_call: TRBJ1-3; clone_size: .; cdr3_aa: CSARKGVSGNTIYF; cdr3_nt: TGCAGCGCCCGAAAGGGAGTCTCTGGAAACACCATATATTTT